This TCR beta chain was retrieved from a study of response to subunit inactivated influenza vaccine. A single record per CDR3 protein comes from TCRdb applying MiXCR to the RT-PCR reads. In the table there are over 800,000 distinct CDR3 sequences, less than 25% of which are singletons. This CDR3 spans 18 amino acids. After removal of 6 bases from V and 5 bases from J, the junction contained 19 bases not matched to a gene. Study outcomes and limitations: Few new T cells, the authors suggested, are recruited by each seasonal influenza vaccination.

On this clonotype: Its antigen is not identified.

The chain combines TRBV12-3 or TRBV12-4 with TRBJ1-5; 7 nucleotides agree with TRBD1. This TCR came from a man aged 45-65 years who received an inactivated influenza vaccine. This specimen consisted of PBMCs from blood, obtained roughly 5 days after vaccination. The CDR3 sequence: CASSRKPPNRGRDQPQHF. CDR3 nucleotides: TGTGCCAGCAGCCGAAAACCTCCTAACAGGGGTCGGGATCAGCCCCAGCATTTT.